The TCR beta chain under discussion was sequenced for a study of shared clonotypes between healthy human individuals. The study's findings and limits: Naive subsets, compared against memory subsets, generally had larger estimated richness values.

Naive CD8 cells lacked CD45RO and underwent positive selection for CCR7, leaving out terminally differentiated effector memory CD45RA+ cells. The study ran the assay at deep level. Genomic DNA per cell subset filled all wells of several immunoSEQ plates. Each sorted subset replicate got 200 ng genomic DNA, roughly 30,000 genomes. Profiled with immunoSEQ multiplex PCR; TCRdb holds only in-frame clones, not every one. The table lists 760,000 or so clones, about 96% of them singletons, with approximately 0.2% in the top ten. As to this clone: The antigen remains unidentified.

V trimming: 5 bases; J trimming: 3 bases; junction bases outside the gene matches: 10. The germline V gene encodes CDR1 MNHEY and CDR2 SMNVEV (reference sequence). This CDR3 comprises 16 residues. This TCR derives from a man aged 30 to 45 in good health. The sequenced sample was naive CD8+ T cells sorted from blood. This chain joins TRBV27 and TRBJ2-7, with 10 bases fitting TRBD2. The CDR3 loop is CASSPSSGSLVYEQYF. The CDR3 DNA reads TGTGCCAGCAGTCCCTCTAGCGGGAGTTTAGTCTACGAGCAGTACTTC.